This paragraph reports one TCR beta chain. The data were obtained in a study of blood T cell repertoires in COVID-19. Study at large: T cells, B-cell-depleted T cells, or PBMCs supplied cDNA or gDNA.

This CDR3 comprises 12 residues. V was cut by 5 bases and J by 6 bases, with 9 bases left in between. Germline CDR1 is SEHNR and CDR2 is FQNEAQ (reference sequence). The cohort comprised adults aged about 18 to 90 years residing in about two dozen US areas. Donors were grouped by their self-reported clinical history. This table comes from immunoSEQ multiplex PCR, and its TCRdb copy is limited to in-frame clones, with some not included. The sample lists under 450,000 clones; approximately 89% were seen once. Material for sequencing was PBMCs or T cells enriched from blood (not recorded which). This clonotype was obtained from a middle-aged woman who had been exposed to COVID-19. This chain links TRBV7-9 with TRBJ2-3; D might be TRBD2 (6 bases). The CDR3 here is CASSRGGDTQYF. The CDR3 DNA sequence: TGTGCCAGCAGCCGAGGAGGGGATACGCAGTATTTT.